The T cell receptor (beta chain) under discussion was sequenced for a study of OX40 agonist ivuxolimab in advanced cancers. General study points: Normalized expansion of T-cell clones was also low for some nonresponders.

Turning to this clone: Its antigen is not identified.

CDR1 is SGHAT and CDR2 is FQNNGV in the germline V gene. Between the trimmed V and J ends, which lost 1 base and 4 bases, there was a span of 13 bases. CDR3 length equals 15 residues. TCRdb's table, derived via immunoSEQ multiplex PCR, lists solely in-frame clones and lacks some. The data show around 50,000 clones, around 79% seen once. The chain recombines TRBV11-2 with TRBJ2-5; D not resolved. The sequences come from CD4+ or CD8+ T cells sorted from blood, collected in a trial of the OX40 agonist ivuxolimab. The origin of this receptor is an adult with an advanced solid tumor such as melanoma, head and neck, liver or kidney cancer. CDR3 bases: TGTGCCAGCAGCTTAGGAGGTACGGGTATAGAGACCCAGTACTTC. Its protein is CASSLGGTGIETQYF.